This entry lists 16 T cell receptor beta chains sequenced from one sample in a study of T cells in Graves' hyperthyroidism and ophthalmopathy. RNA transcripts provided the source from which TCR beta CDR3 regions were amplified. The HTBI primer set served for first-round RT-PCR of the TCR CDR3. TCRdb used MiXCR to reprocess the multiplex PCR reads, holding one entry per CDR3 protein. Of roughly 650,000 distinct CDR3 sequences in the sample, roughly 15% were seen once. Material for sequencing was blood. The receptors were gathered from a woman aged 40 to 55 with Graves' ophthalmopathy.

This clonotype was counted between two and nine times. CDR3 in amino acids: CASSLTSGRAEQYF. In DNA, the CDR3 is TGTGCCAGCAGTTTAACTAGTGGTAGGGCCGAGCAGTACTTC. This chain connects TRBV28 to TRBJ2-7; a possible D gene is TRBD2 (5 bases). This CDR3 contains 14 residues. Per the germline V gene, CDR1 is MDHEN and CDR2 is SYDVKM. With 2 bases removed from V and 6 bases from J, the gap between germline ends came to 14 bases.

This clonotype has ten or more counts. This chain connects TRBV11-2 to TRBJ2-1; D unclear. This CDR3 region has 11 residues. Trimming removed 1 base at V and 12 bases at J, with 7 bases between. In germline, CDR1 is SGHAT, CDR2 FQNNGV. The CDR3 DNA reads TGTGCCAGCAGCTTAGCGTCTAGGCAGTTCTTC. Its translation is CASSLASRQFF.

This clonotype has more than one count but fewer than ten. The genes are TRBV6-2 or TRBV6-3 and TRBJ2-2; D gene uncertain. Per germline, CDR1 MNHEY and CDR2 SVGEGT. The CDR3 is made up of 11 amino acids. V was trimmed by 8 bases and J by 6 bases, leaving 7 bases between them. Written as DNA, the CDR3 is TGTGCCAGCGGCCGATCCGGGGAGCTGTTTTTT. This translates into CASGRSGELFF.

This clonotype was seen once. The chain couples TRBV20-1 to TRBJ2-3, with 8 positions matching TRBD2. The germline V gene has CDR1 DFQATT and CDR2 SNEGSKA (reference sequence). The CDR3 runs 14 residues. The junction had 5 bases not matched to a gene; V was cut back by 3 bases and J by 3 bases. The CDR3 sequence: CSASGAGETDTQYF. As DNA, the CDR3 is TGCAGTGCTAGCGGAGCGGGAGAAACAGATACGCAGTATTTT.

This clonotype showed up many times. The CDR3 protein is CASSLVSGINQPQHF. The DNA of the CDR3 is TGCGCCAGCAGCTTGGTGTCCGGGATCAATCAGCCCCAGCATTTT. V is TRBV5-1 and J is TRBJ1-5; D is uncertain. CDR3 length: 15 amino acids. V was pared by 0 bases and J by 3 bases, with 10 bases between. Germline lookup yields CDR1 SGHRS and CDR2 YFSETQ.

The V gene is TRBV20-1, the J gene TRBJ2-5; either TRBD1 or TRBD2 may fit D (6 bases each). Trimming took off 0 bases at V and 5 bases at J, with 10 bases between the two ends. This CDR3 comprises 13 residues. Germline V gene data show CDR1 as DFQATT and CDR2 as SNEGSKA (reference sequence). The CDR3 sequence: CSARDGGLETQYF. CDR3 DNA sequence: TGCAGTGCTAGAGATGGGGGGCTTGAGACCCAGTACTTC.

The chain carries TRBV2 and TRBJ2-3; D might be TRBD1 (5 bases). The ends were cut back, 5 bases at V and 10 bases at J, with 13 bases in the middle. CDR1 is SNHLY, CDR2 FYNNEI, per germline. CDR3 length equals 12 residues. The CDR3 coding sequence is TGTGCCAGCAGTACAGGCGTCCCTCCGCAGTATTTT. Translation: CASSTGVPPQYF.

Many counts were recorded for this clonotype. The chain carries TRBV2 and TRBJ1-1; 7 bases fit TRBD1. The CDR3 runs 13 residues. Germline V gene data show CDR1 as SNHLY and CDR2 as FYNNEI. Germline trimming cut 9 bases from V and 1 base from J; bases unmatched to any gene: 5. CDR3 sequence reads: CARKGTENTEAFF. The DNA of the CDR3 is TGTGCCAGAAAAGGGACAGAGAACACTGAAGCTTTCTTT.

This clonotype was observed at least ten times. The chain employs TRBV5-1 and TRBJ2-7, with TRBD1 as a possible D gene (5 bases). CDR3 length: 15 amino acids. CDR1 and CDR2 (germline): SGHRS, YFSETQ. V lost 0 bases and J lost 2, with 12 bases in between. The CDR3 region has the DNA TGCGCCAGCAGCTTGGCCGCAGGGTCGACCTACGAGCAGTACTTC. It codes for CASSLAAGSTYEQYF.

V usage is TRBV19 and J usage is TRBJ2-1; D might be TRBD2 (5 bases). Germline CDR1 reads LNHDA; CDR2 reads SQIVND (reference sequence). Trimming took 3 bases from V and 3 from J, leaving 12 bases between them. This CDR3 contains 15 residues. CDR3 nucleotide sequence: TGTGCCAGTAGTATTTCCAGCGGTTACTACAATGAGCAGTTCTTC. Translated: CASSISSGYYNEQFF.

At least ten counts were recorded for this clonotype. The chain has TRBV30 and TRBJ2-7; D not resolved. There are 13 residues in the CDR3. V lost 1 base and J lost 1, with 8 bases in between. Germline loops: CDR1 GTSNPN, CDR2 SVGIG (reference sequence). CDR3 protein: CAWSGYNSYEQYF. CDR3 bases: TGTGCCTGGAGTGGGTACAATTCCTACGAGCAGTACTTC.

Ten or more counts support this clonotype. The junction departs from the called germline gene at one end, perhaps through a read error. The chain uses TRBV5-1 and TRBJ2-7; no clear D gene. The germline gives CDR1 SGHRS, CDR2 YFSETQ. The CDR3 loop spans 13 amino acids. In nucleotides, the CDR3 is TGTGCCAGCAGTTTAGGTCCAGCCTACGAGCAGTACTTC. Residues: CASSLGPAYEQYF.

The rearrangement uses TRBV5-1 and TRBJ1-1; D may be TRBD1 (5 bases). From germline, CDR1 is SGHRS and CDR2 YFSETQ. This CDR3 comprises 13 residues. The ends were cut back, 3 bases at V and 7 bases at J, with 13 bases in the middle. CDR3 sequence (DNA): TGCGCCAGCAGCTGGGGTGGGGGAAATGAAGCTTTCTTT. Its protein product is CASSWGGGNEAFF.

This clonotype was seen ten or more times. The J gene is TRBJ2-1, the V gene TRBV3-1; the D gene is possibly TRBD2 (6 bases). CDR3 size: 15 residues. Trimming removed 0 bases at V and 0 bases at J, with 6 bases between. CDR1 and CDR2 (germline): LGHDT, YNNKEL (reference sequence). CDR3 region: CASSQDSGSYNEQFF. DNA of the CDR3: TGTGCCAGCAGCCAAGATAGCGGCTCCTACAATGAGCAGTTCTTC.

This clonotype has a handful of counts. This chain connects TRBV27 to TRBJ2-7; TRBD1 matches at 7 bases. The CDR3 contains 14 residues. V lost 2 bases and J lost 3; bases outside the gene matches: 4. Germline V gene data show CDR1 as MNHEY and CDR2 as SMNVEV (reference sequence). CDR3 sequence: CASSLQGEVYEQYF. DNA of the CDR3: TGTGCCAGCAGTTTACAGGGGGAAGTCTACGAGCAGTACTTC.

This clonotype was found a few times. The V and J genes are TRBV19 and TRBJ1-2; TRBD1 aligns across 8 bases. Unmatched junction bases numbered 15, after V lost 9 bases and J lost 6 bases. Germline V lookup: CDR1 LNHDA, CDR2 SQIVND (reference sequence). CDR3 size: 15 residues. CDR3 bases: TGTGCCAGCCGGGACAGGCCGCCGCGCGGGCATGGCTACACCTTC. Residues: CASRDRPPRGHGYTF.